These T cell receptor beta chains were read from a single sample in a study of post-analysis software for immune sequencing data. Each CDR3 protein is one row after TCRdb ran MiXCR on the PCR reads. The table records about 820,000 distinct CDR3 sequences, under 70% of them present only once. Input material: blood. These receptors were collected from a girl aged 5-17 years with multiple sclerosis. Each CDR3 is given with its conserved first and last residue. The D gene is left open where the match is weak. Clone size is stated in some rows and not others, as once, few, many or a class when expanded.

>TRBJ2-7|TRBV11-2|-|TRBD1
TGTGCCAGCAGACCCGACAGGGGCGAGCAGTACTTC
CASRPDRGEQYF
>TRBJ2-4|TRBV5-1|-|-
TGCGCCAGCAGCTTGGCCACACGGGCCTCCTGGGCCAAAAACATTCAGTACTTC
CASSLATRASWAKNIQYF
>TRBJ2-5|TRBV6-6|-|-
TGTGCCAGCAGTTACCGACAGTTAGGAGAGACCCAGTACTTC
CASSYRQLGETQYF
>TRBJ2-5|TRBV27|-|-
TGTGCCAGCAGTTTCCTACACGGGGCTGGTTCGAGGCGGGAGACCCAGTACTTC
CASSFLHGAGSRRETQYF
>TRBJ2-7|TRBV3-1|-|-
TGTGCCAGCAGCCAAAACGGAGGGACACTAGCCTACGAGCAGTACTTC
CASSQNGGTLAYEQYF
>TRBJ2-5|TRBV7-6|-|TRBD2
TGTGCCAGCAGCACGACTAGCGGGAGGGCCGTGGGGGAGACCCAGTACTTC
CASSTTSGRAVGETQYF
>TRBJ1-2|TRBV29-1|-|-
TGCAGCGCCGGGCGTCCCAACTATGGCTACACCTTC
CSAGRPNYGYTF
>TRBJ2-4|TRBV10-3|-|TRBD2
TGTGCCATCAGTGAGTCGACGGGAGGGCCGCACATTCAGTACTTC
CAISESTGGPHIQYF
>TRBJ1-1|TRBV6-6|-|-
TGTGCCAGCAGTGAGAGGGGAATCGAAGCTTTCTTT
CASSERGIEAFF
>TRBJ2-5|TRBV20-1|few|-
TGCACCCCCAGGACGGAAGAGACCCAGTACTTC
CTPRTEETQYF
>TRBJ2-5|TRBV5-1|once|TRBD1
TGCGCCAGCAGCTACCGGGACAGGGGGGAGACCCAGTACTTC
CASSYRDRGETQYF
>TRBJ2-7|TRBV29-1|-|-
TGCAGCGTTGAGGCCCCCGCCAGGGTGGGCGAGCAGTACTTC
CSVEAPARVGEQYF
>TRBJ2-1|TRBV10-3|-|-
TGTGCCATCAGGGACAGCTCCTACAATGAGCAGTTCTTC
CAIRDSSYNEQFF
>TRBJ1-1|TRBV29-1|few|-
TGCAGCGTTGTAACGGGACAAGGGAACACTGAAGCTTTCTTT
CSVVTGQGNTEAFF
>TRBJ2-5|TRBV29-1|-|-
TGCAGCGTTCCCGCGGGGAGGGAGACCCAGTACTTC
CSVPAGRETQYF
>TRBJ2-1|TRBV9|-|-
TGTGCCAGCAGCCGACATATTACTAGACAGTCCGGTAGGGGGGAGCAGTTCTTC
CASSRHITRQSGRGEQFF
>TRBJ2-1|TRBV12-3/TRBV12-4|-|TRBD2
TGTGCCAGCTCCCCCGGGAGGCCCCCCTACAATGAGCAGTTCTTC
CASSPGRPPYNEQFF
>TRBJ1-2|TRBV20-1|-|-
TGCAGTGCTACGGACGGGGAAAACTATGGCTACACCTTC
CSATDGENYGYTF
>TRBJ2-1|TRBV12-3/TRBV12-4|-|TRBD2
TGTGCCAGCAGTTTTTCTAGCGGCTCCTACAATGAGCAGTTCTTC
CASSFSSGSYNEQFF
>TRBJ2-1|TRBV29-1|-|TRBD1
TGCAGCGTTGAAGTGGTCGAGGGGGCCTCCTACAATGAGCAGTTCTTC
CSVEVVEGASYNEQFF
>TRBJ2-7|TRBV5-5|-|TRBD1
TGTGCCAGCAAACGCCGAATCTCCGGGACAGGGGGCGCCGGTTACGAGCAGTACTTC
CASKRRISGTGGAGYEQYF
>TRBJ2-1|TRBV7-9|-|TRBD1
TGTGCCAGCAACAACCGGGACAGGGGGTACAATGAGCAGTTCTTC
CASNNRDRGYNEQFF
>TRBJ1-1|TRBV20-1|-|-
TGCAGTGCCCTTAGGGAGGTAGAAGCTTTCTTT
CSALREVEAFF
>TRBJ2-1|TRBV29-1|few|-
TGCAGCATTCACCGGGTTCACAATGAGCAGTTCTTC
CSIHRVHNEQFF
>TRBJ2-7|TRBV20-1|few|TRBD1
TGCAGTGCCTACCGGGACAGCGGCTACGAGCAGTACTTC
CSAYRDSGYEQYF
>TRBJ2-7|TRBV10-3|-|TRBD2
TGTGCCATCAGTGAGTCGGGTAGCGGGTATGACGAGCAGTACTTC
CAISESGSGYDEQYF
>TRBJ1-2|TRBV6-5|-|-
TGTGCCAGCAGTCGTTCGGGGGGAGGAGGCTACACCTTC
CASSRSGGGGYTF
>TRBJ2-1|TRBV4-2|few|-
TGTGCCAGCAGCCAGGGGGGTGGGACCACCCCTACAAATGAGCAGTTCTTC
CASSQGGGTTPTNEQFF
>TRBJ2-5|TRBV5-1|once|-
TGCGCCAGCAGCCAACAGGAAGAGACCCAGTACTTC
CASSQQEETQYF
>TRBJ2-5|TRBV10-1|-|TRBD2
TGCGCCAGCAGTCCTTCTTTCGGAACTAGCGGGACCCAGTACTTC
CASSPSFGTSGTQYF
>TRBJ2-1|TRBV5-1|many|-
TGTGCCAGCAGCTTAGGGCAGCACAATGAGCAGTTCTTC
CASSLGQHNEQFF
>TRBJ2-1|TRBV20-1|-|-
TGCAGTGCTAGAGAGAGGGTGTTATTTCTCAATGAGCAGTTCTTC
CSARERVLFLNEQFF
>TRBJ2-7|TRBV9|few|-
TGTGCCAGCAGCGTACAAATGGGGAGAGACTACGAGCAGTACTTC
CASSVQMGRDYEQYF